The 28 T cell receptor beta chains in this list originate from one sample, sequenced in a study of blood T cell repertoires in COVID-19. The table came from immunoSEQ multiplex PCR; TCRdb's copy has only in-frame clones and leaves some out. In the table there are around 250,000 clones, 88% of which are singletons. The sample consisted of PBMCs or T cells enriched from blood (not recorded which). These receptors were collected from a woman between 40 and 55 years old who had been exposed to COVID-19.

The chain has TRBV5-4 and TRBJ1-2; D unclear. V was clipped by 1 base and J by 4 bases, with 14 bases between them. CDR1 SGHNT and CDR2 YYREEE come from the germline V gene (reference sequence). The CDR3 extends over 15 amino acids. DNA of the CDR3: TGTGCCAGCAGCTTGAGGGTCGGGGATAGCTATGGCTACACCTTC. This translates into CASSLRVGDSYGYTF.

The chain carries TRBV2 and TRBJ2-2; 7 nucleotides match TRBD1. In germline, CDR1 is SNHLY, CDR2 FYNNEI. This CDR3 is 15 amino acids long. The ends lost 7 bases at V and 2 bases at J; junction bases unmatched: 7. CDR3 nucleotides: TGTGCCAGCACCTTGGGACAGACAAACACCGGGGAGCTGTTTTTT. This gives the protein CASTLGQTNTGELFF.

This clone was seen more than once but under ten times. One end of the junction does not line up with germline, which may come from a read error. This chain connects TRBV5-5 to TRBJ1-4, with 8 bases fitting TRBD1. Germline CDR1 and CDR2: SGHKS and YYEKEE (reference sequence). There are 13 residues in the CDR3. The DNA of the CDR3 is TGTGCCAGCAGCTTGGGACAAAGGGACAGGAAAAGTTTT. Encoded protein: CASSLGQRDRKSF.

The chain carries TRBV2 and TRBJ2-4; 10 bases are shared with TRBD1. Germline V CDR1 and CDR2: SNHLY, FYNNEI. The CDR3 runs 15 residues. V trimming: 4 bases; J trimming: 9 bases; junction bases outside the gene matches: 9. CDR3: CASSATGTGEGIQYF. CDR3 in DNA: TGTGCCAGCAGTGCAACCGGGACAGGGGAGGGCATTCAGTACTTC.

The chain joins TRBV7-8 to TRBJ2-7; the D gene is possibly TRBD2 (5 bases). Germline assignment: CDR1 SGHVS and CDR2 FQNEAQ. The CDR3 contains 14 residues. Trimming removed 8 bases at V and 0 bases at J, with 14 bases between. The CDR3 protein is CASRLGLSSYEQYF. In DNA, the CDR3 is TGTGCCAGCCGTCTTGGACTGAGCTCCTACGAGCAGTACTTC.

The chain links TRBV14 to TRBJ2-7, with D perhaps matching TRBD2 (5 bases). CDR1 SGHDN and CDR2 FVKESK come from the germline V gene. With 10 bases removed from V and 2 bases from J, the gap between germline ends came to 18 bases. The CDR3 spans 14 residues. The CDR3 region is CATKRGLVPYEQYF. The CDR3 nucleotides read TGTGCCACTAAGAGAGGGCTGGTGCCCTACGAGCAGTACTTC. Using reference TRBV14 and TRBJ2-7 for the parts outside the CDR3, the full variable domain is EAGVTQFPSHSVIEKGQTVTLRCDPISGHDNLYWYRRVMGKEIKFLLHFVKESKQDESGMPNNRFLAERTGGTYSTLKVQPAELEDSGVYFCATKRGLVPYEQYFGPGTRLTVT.

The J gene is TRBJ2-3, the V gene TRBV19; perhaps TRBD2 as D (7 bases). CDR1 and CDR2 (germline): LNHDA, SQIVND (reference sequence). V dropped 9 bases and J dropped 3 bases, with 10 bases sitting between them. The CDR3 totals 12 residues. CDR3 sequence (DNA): TGTGCCAGCGGGGGGACAACAGATACGCAGTATTTT. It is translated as CASGGTTDTQYF.

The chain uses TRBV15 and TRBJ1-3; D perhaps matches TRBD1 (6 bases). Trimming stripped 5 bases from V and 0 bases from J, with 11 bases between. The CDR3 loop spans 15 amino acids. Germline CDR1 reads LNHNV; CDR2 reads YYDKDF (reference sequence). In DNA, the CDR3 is TGTGCCACCAGCCTTGACAGGACCTCTGGAAACACCATATATTTT. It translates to CATSLDRTSGNTIYF.

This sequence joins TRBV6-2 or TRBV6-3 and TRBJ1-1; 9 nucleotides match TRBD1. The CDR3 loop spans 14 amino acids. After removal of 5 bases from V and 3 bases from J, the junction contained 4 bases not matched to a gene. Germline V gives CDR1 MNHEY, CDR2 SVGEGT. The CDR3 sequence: CASSTTGGYTEAFF. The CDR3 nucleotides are TGTGCCAGCAGTACGACAGGGGGGTACACTGAAGCTTTCTTT.

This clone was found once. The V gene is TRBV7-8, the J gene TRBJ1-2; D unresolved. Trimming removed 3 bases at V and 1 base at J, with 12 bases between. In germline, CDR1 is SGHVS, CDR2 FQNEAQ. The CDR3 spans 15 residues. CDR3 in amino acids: CASSFFPEINYGYTF. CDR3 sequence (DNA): TGTGCCAGCAGCTTTTTTCCGGAGATTAACTATGGCTACACCTTC.

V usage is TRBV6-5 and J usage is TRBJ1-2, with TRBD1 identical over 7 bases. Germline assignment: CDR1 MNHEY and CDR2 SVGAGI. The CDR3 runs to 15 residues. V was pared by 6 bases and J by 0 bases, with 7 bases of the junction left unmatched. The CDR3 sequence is CASRLGQLANYGYTF. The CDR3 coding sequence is TGTGCCAGCAGATTGGGACAGCTAGCTAACTATGGCTACACCTTC.

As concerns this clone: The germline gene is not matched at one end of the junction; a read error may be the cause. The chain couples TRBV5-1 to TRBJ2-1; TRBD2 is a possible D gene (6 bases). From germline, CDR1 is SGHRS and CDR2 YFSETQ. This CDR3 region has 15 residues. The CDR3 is CASSLGMEGYNEQFF. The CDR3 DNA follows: TGTGCCAGCAGCTTAGGGATGGAGGGGTACAATGAGCAGTTCTTC.

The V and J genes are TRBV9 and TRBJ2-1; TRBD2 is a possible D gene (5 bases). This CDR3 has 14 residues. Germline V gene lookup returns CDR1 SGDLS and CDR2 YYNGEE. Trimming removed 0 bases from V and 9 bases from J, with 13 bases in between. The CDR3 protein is CASSVGPAGAEQFF. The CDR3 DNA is TGTGCCAGCAGCGTAGGACCCGCGGGTGCTGAGCAGTTCTTC.

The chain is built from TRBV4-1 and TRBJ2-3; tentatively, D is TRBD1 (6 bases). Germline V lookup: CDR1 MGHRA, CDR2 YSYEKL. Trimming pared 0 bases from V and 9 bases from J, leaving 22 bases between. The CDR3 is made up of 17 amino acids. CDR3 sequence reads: CASSQDSTRKRGTTQYF. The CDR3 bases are TGCGCCAGCAGCCAAGATTCAACACGCAAGAGGGGGACGACGCAGTATTTT.

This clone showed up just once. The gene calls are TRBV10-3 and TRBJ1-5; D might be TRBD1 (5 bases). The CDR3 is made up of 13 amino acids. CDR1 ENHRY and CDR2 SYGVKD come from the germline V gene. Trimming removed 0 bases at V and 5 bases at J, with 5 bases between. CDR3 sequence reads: CAISESGDQPQHF. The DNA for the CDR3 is TGTGCCATCAGTGAGTCAGGGGATCAGCCCCAGCATTTT.

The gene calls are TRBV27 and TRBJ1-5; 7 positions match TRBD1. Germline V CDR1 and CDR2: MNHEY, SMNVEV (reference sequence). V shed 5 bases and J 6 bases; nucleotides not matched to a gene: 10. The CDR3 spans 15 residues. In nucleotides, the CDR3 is TGTGCCAGCAGTCCGGACAGGATTGTCAGTCAGCCCCAGCATTTT. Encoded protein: CASSPDRIVSQPQHF.

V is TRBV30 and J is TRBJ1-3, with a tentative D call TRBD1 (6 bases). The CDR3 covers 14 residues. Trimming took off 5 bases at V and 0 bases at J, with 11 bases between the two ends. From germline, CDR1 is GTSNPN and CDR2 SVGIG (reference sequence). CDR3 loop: CAWGGQSSGNTIYF. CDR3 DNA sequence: TGTGCCTGGGGTGGACAGAGCTCTGGAAACACCATATATTTT.

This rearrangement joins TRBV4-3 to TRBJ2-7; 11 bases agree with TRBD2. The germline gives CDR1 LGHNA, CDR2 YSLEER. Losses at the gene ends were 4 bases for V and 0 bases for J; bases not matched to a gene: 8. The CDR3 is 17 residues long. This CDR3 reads CASSRVLAGVSSYEQYF. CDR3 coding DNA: TGCGCCAGCAGCCGAGTACTAGCGGGGGTGAGCTCCTACGAGCAGTACTTC.

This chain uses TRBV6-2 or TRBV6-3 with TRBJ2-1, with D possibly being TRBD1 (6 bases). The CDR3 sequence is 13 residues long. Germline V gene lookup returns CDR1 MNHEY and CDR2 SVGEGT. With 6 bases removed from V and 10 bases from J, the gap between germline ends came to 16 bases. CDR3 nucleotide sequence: TGTGCCAGCAGCCCCGTCAGGGGAGTGGAGCAGTTCTTC. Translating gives CASSPVRGVEQFF.

Here the CDR3 reads CASSLNSGLGGYTF. CDR3 DNA sequence: TGTGCCAGCAGCTTAAATTCAGGGTTGGGTGGCTACACCTTC. The chain joins TRBV5-5 to TRBJ1-2, with TRBD1 as a possible D gene (5 bases). Germline lookup yields CDR1 SGHKS and CDR2 YYEKEE (reference sequence). Between the trimmed V and J ends, which lost 2 bases and 7 bases, there was a span of 15 bases. The CDR3 totals 14 residues.

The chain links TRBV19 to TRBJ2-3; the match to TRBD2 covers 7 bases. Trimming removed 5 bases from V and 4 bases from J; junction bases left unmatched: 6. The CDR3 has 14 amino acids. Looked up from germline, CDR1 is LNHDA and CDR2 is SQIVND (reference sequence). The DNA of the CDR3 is TGTGCCAGTAGTGGATCAGGACTAGCAGATACGCAGTATTTT. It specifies CASSGSGLADTQYF. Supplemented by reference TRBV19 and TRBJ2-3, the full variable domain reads DGGITQSPKYLFRKEGQNVTLSCEQNLNHDAMYWYRQDPGQGLRLIYYSQIVNDFQKGDIAEGYSVSREKKESFPLTVTSAQKNPTAFYLCASSGSGLADTQYFGPGTRLTVL.

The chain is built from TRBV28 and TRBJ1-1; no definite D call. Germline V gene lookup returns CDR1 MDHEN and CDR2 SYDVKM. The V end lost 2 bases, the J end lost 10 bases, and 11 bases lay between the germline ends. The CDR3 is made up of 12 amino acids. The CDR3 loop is CASSLDGRGAFF. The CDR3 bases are TGTGCCAGCAGTTTAGATGGGCGGGGAGCTTTCTTT. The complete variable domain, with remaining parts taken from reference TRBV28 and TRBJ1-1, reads DVKVTQSSRYLVKRTGEKVFLECVQDMDHENMFWYRQDPGLGLRLIYFSYDVKMKEKGDIPEGYSVSREKKERFSLILESASTNQTSMYLCASSLDGRGAFFGQGTRLTVV.

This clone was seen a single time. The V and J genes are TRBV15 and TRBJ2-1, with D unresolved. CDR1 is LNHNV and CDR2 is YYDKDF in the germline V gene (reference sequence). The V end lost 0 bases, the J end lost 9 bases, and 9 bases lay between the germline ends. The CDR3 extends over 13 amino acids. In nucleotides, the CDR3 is TGTGCCACCAGCAGAGATCTTGTTAGTGAGCAGTTCTTC. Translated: CATSRDLVSEQFF.

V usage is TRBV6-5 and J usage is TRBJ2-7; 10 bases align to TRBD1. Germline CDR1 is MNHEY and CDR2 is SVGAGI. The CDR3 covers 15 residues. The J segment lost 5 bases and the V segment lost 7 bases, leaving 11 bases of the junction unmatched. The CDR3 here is CASIWAGQGTHEQYV. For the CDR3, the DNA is TGTGCCAGCATTTGGGCGGGACAGGGGACCCACGAGCAGTACGTC.

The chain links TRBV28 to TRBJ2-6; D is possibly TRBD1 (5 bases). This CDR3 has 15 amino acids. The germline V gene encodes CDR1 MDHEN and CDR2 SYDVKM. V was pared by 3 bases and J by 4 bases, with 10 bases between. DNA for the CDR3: TGTGCCAGCAGTTTGCAGGGTCCGGGGGCCAACGTCCTGACTTTC. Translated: CASSLQGPGANVLTF. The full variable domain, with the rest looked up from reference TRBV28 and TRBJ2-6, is DVKVTQSSRYLVKRTGEKVFLECVQDMDHENMFWYRQDPGLGLRLIYFSYDVKMKEKGDIPEGYSVSREKKERFSLILESASTNQTSMYLCASSLQGPGANVLTFGAGSRLTVL.

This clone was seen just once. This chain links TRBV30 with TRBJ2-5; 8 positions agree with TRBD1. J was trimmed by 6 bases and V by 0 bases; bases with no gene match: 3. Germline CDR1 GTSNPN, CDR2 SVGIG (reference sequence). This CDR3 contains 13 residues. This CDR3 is CAWSVDRGKTQYF. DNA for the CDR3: TGTGCCTGGAGTGTAGACAGGGGAAAGACCCAGTACTTC.

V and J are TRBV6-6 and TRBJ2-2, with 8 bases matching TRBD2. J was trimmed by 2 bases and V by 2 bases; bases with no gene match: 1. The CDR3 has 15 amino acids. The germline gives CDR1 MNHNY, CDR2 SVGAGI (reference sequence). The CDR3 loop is CASSYREGNTGELFF. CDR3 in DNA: TGTGCCAGCAGTTACCGGGAGGGTAACACCGGGGAGCTGTTTTTT.

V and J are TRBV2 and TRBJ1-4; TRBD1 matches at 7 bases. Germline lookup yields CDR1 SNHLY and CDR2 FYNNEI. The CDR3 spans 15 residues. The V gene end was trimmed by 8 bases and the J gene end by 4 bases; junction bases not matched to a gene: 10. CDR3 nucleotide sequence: TGTGCCAGCGACAGGGACCGGAGTTATAATGAAAAACTGTTTTTT. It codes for CASDRDRSYNEKLFF.